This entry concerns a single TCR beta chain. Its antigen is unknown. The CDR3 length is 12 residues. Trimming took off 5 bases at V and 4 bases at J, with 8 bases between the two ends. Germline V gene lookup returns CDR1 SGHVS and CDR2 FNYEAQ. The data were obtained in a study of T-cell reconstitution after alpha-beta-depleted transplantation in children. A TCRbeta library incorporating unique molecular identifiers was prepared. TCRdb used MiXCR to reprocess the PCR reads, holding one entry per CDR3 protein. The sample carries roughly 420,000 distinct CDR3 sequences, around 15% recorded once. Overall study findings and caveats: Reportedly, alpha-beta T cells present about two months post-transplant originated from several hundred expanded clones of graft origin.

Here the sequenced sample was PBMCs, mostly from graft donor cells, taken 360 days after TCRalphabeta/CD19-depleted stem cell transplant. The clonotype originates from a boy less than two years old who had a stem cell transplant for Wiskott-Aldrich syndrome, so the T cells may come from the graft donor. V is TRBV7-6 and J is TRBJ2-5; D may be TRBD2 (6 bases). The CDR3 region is CASSSGLETQYF. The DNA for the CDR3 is TGTGCCAGCAGCAGCGGGTTAGAGACCCAGTACTTC.